The 20 T cell receptor beta chains below all came from one sample that was sequenced in a study of T cells in Graves' hyperthyroidism and ophthalmopathy. The CDR3 regions of TCR beta were amplified from RNA transcripts. HTBI primers were employed in a first-round RT-PCR of the TCR CDR3. MiXCR was run by TCRdb on the multiplex PCR reads, yielding one entry per CDR3 protein. The sample carries about 640,000 distinct CDR3 sequences, around 20% recorded once. Sequencing was carried out using blood. These receptors were collected from a man aged 30-40 years with Graves' ophthalmopathy.

This rearrangement joins TRBV11-2 to TRBJ2-1; the D call may be TRBD1 or TRBD2 (6 bases each). Trimming removed 5 bases at V and 16 bases at J, with 18 bases between. Per the germline V gene, CDR1 is SGHAT and CDR2 is FQNNGV. CDR3 length: 12 residues. CDR3 nucleotides: TGTGCCAGCAGCCAGATATGGGGGGCCCTTTTCTTC. It translates to CASSQIWGALFF.

The chain combines TRBV24-1 with TRBJ2-1, with 8 bases aligning to TRBD2. V lost 3 bases to trimming and J lost 0 bases; unmatched junction nucleotides: 6. Germline loops: CDR1 KGHDR, CDR2 SFDVKD. The CDR3 sequence is 17 residues long. CDR3 in amino acids: CATSDTLSGDSYNEQFF. CDR3 in DNA: TGTGCCACCAGTGATACCCTTAGCGGGGACTCCTACAATGAGCAGTTCTTC.

This clonotype was observed a handful of times. V is TRBV6-1 and J is TRBJ1-1; D may be TRBD1 (6 bases). Looked up from germline, CDR1 is MNHNS and CDR2 is SASEGT. The CDR3 is 14 residues long. The V end lost 1 base, the J end lost 12 bases, and 18 bases lay between the germline ends. The DNA for the CDR3 is TGTGCCAGCAGTGAAGTGTTCTCCAGGACAGTACCTTTCTTT. Amino acid sequence: CASSEVFSRTVPFF.

V is TRBV2 and J is TRBJ1-2; the D is unclear. CDR1 is SNHLY and CDR2 is FYNNEI in the germline V gene. Trimming took 1 base from V and 7 from J, leaving 10 bases between them. The CDR3 contains 13 residues. The CDR3, as DNA: TGTGCCAGCAGTGAAGAACCCCTGGGTGGCTACACCTTC. It codes for CASSEEPLGGYTF.

This clonotype was recorded many times. The genes are TRBV30 and TRBJ1-2; no firm D call. V dropped 0 bases and J dropped 6 bases, with 11 bases sitting between them. In germline, CDR1 is GTSNPN, CDR2 SVGIG (reference sequence). The CDR3 loop spans 13 amino acids. The CDR3, as DNA: TGTGCCTGGAGTGTACTTACGGGGAATGGCTACACCTTC. It encodes CAWSVLTGNGYTF.

The chain has TRBV6-1 and TRBJ2-1; D remains ambiguous. This CDR3 region has 11 residues. V gave up 6 bases and J gave up 8 bases, with 8 bases separating them. Germline V gene sequence: CDR1 MNHNS, CDR2 SASEGT. The DNA for the CDR3 is TGTGCCAGCAGGAGCGTAGATGAGCAGTTCTTC. Encoded protein: CASRSVDEQFF.

This chain connects TRBV10-3 to TRBJ2-7; 12 bases line up with TRBD2. Germline CDR1 reads ENHRY; CDR2 reads SYGVKD. CDR3 length: 19 amino acids. V lost 0 bases, J lost 0 bases, and 9 bases stayed unmatched. The CDR3 sequence is CAISESGASGRASSYEQYF. CDR3 DNA: TGTGCCATCAGTGAGTCGGGAGCTAGCGGGAGGGCATCCTCCTACGAGCAGTACTTC.

The sample holds a few counts of this clonotype. The junction shows a germline mismatch at one end, possibly a read error. This rearrangement joins TRBV14 to TRBJ2-1; D call uncertain. This CDR3 contains 13 residues. CDR1 is SGHDN, CDR2 FVKESK, per germline. The CDR3 here is CASSQLRSNEQLF. Here the CDR3 DNA reads TGTGCCAGCAGCCAATTGAGGAGTAATGAGCAGCTCTTC.

There are a few counts of this clonotype. This chain joins TRBV3-1 and TRBJ1-4; D might be TRBD1 (5 bases). V was trimmed by 3 bases and J by 5 bases, leaving 19 bases between them. CDR3 size: 17 residues. From germline, CDR1 is LGHDT and CDR2 YNNKEL (reference sequence). CDR3 residues: CASSQTPFGAVNEKLFF. In nucleotides, the CDR3 is TGTGCCAGCAGCCAGACGCCCTTCGGGGCAGTAAATGAAAAACTGTTTTTT.

V usage is TRBV19 and J usage is TRBJ1-1; D gene ambiguous. V was clipped by 1 base and J by 5 bases, with 17 bases between them. Germline V gives CDR1 LNHDA, CDR2 SQIVND (reference sequence). The CDR3 has 16 amino acids. The CDR3 coding sequence is TGTGCCAGTAGTATAGGCGGCAGGACCCTTTCGACTGAAGCTTTCTTT. This codes for CASSIGGRTLSTEAFF.

The chain employs TRBV20-1 and TRBJ2-2; 10 bases fit TRBD1. The CDR3 has 14 amino acids. J was trimmed by 3 bases and V by 3 bases; bases with no gene match: 1. Per the germline V gene, CDR1 is DFQATT and CDR2 is SNEGSKA (reference sequence). CDR3 bases: TGCAGTGCTAGGACAGGGGGCCACACCGGGGAGCTGTTTTTT. Amino acids: CSARTGGHTGELFF.

The chain employs TRBV10-1 and TRBJ2-3, with 10 positions matching TRBD1. Germline V lookup: CDR1 WNHNN, CDR2 SYGVQD (reference sequence). The CDR3 loop spans 13 amino acids. Trimming took 10 bases from V and 9 from J; bases not matched to a gene: 10. CDR3 amino acids: CATATGGYGTQYF. The CDR3 DNA sequence: TGCGCCACCGCGACAGGGGGCTACGGAACGCAGTATTTT.

This sequence joins TRBV2 and TRBJ2-5; D assignment may be TRBD1 or TRBD2 (5 bases each). The V and J ends lost 5 bases and 5 bases respectively, with 18 bases between them. Germline V lookup: CDR1 SNHLY, CDR2 FYNNEI. This CDR3 is 15 amino acids long. Written as DNA, the CDR3 is TGTGCCAGCAGTAGGGACCGAATGGGGCTGGAGACCCAGTACTTC. Translation gives CASSRDRMGLETQYF.

The chain combines TRBV5-6 with TRBJ1-1; 12 positions agree with TRBD1. Germline values: CDR1 SGHDT, CDR2 YYEEEE. This CDR3 contains 15 residues. V gave up 4 bases and J gave up 5 bases; unmatched junction bases: 6. CDR3 protein: CASSGDRGLRTEAFF. CDR3 sequence (DNA): TGTGCCAGCAGCGGGGACAGGGGGCTCCGAACTGAAGCTTTCTTT.

The chain joins TRBV6-8 to TRBJ1-2; D ambiguous. Germline V CDR1 and CDR2: MNHGY, SAAAGT. The CDR3 contains 13 residues. Trimming took off 3 bases at V and 1 base at J, with 6 bases between the two ends. The CDR3 nucleotides are TGTGCCAGCAGTTATACAAGTAACTATGGCTACACCTTC. It yields the protein CASSYTSNYGYTF.

This clonotype was detected ten times or more. This chain joins TRBV20-1 and TRBJ2-7, with 7 bases lining up with TRBD1. The length of the CDR3 is 14 residues. Unmatched junction bases numbered 11, after V lost 2 bases and J lost 7 bases. Germline CDR1 DFQATT, CDR2 SNEGSKA (reference sequence). The CDR3 sequence is CSARKGQVASEQYF. CDR3 nucleotides: TGCAGTGCTAGAAAAGGACAGGTGGCATCGGAGCAGTACTTC.

A few counts support this clonotype. Here the CDR3 reads CASSAAVRGSGELFF. The CDR3 bases are TGTGCCAGCAGTGCAGCGGTCAGGGGGTCCGGGGAGCTGTTTTTT. The chain links TRBV2 to TRBJ2-2; 7 nucleotides agree with TRBD1. The trim removed 4 bases at V and 6 bases at J, leaving 8 bases unmatched. This CDR3 is built from 15 residues. Germline CDR1 SNHLY, CDR2 FYNNEI.

J is TRBJ1-1 and V is TRBV7-9; D gene uncertain. Germline assignment: CDR1 SEHNR and CDR2 FQNEAQ (reference sequence). The V gene lost 5 bases and the J gene lost 10 bases, with 20 bases spanning the gap. The CDR3 extends over 14 amino acids. CDR3 amino acids: CASSTSDEWIGAFF. In DNA form, the CDR3 reads TGTGCCAGCAGCACATCGGATGAGTGGATTGGAGCTTTCTTT.

This clonotype was counted a few times. This chain connects TRBV30 to TRBJ2-3; D is uncertain. V gave up 3 bases and J gave up 5 bases, with 6 bases separating them. From germline, CDR1 is GTSNPN and CDR2 SVGIG (reference sequence). The CDR3 consists of 11 residues. The CDR3 bases are TGTGCCTGGAGCATAAAAGATACGCAGTATTTT. It encodes CAWSIKDTQYF.

The chain has TRBV5-8 and TRBJ1-5, with a weak D call TRBD1 (6 bases). Germline CDR1 SGHTS, CDR2 YDEGEE. The CDR3 covers 12 residues. Between the trimmed V and J ends, which lost 6 bases and 7 bases, there was a span of 11 bases. CDR3 bases: TGTGCCAGCACGGGGGGGGGCCAGCCCCAGCATTTT. This encodes CASTGGGQPQHF.